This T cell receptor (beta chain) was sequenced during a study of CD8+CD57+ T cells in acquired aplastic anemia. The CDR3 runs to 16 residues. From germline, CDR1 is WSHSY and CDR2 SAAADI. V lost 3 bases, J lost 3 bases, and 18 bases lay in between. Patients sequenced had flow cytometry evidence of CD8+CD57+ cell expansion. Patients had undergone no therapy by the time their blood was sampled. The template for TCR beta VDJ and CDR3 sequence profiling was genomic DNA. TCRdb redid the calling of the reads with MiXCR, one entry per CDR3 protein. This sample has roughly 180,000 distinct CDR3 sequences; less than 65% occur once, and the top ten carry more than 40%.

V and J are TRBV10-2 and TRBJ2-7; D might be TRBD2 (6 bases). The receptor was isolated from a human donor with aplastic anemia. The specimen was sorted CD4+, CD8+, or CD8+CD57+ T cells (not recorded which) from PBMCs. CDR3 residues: CASSDPGSTRGYEQYF. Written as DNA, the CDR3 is TGCGCCAGCAGTGATCCTGGATCGACTAGGGGCTACGAGCAGTACTTC.